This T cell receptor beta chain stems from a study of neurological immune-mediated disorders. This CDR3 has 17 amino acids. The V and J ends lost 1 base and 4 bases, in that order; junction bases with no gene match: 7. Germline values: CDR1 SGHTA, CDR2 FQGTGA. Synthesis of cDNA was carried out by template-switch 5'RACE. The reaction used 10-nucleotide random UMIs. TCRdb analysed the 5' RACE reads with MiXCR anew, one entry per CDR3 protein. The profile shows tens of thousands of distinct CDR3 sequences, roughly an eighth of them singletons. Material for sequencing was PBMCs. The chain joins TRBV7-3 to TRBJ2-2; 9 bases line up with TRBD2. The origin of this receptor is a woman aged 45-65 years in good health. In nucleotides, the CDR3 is TGTGCCAGCAGCTTAAGGCGGGAGGGCCGAGGCACCGGGGAGCTGTTTTTT. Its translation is CASSLRREGRGTGELFF.